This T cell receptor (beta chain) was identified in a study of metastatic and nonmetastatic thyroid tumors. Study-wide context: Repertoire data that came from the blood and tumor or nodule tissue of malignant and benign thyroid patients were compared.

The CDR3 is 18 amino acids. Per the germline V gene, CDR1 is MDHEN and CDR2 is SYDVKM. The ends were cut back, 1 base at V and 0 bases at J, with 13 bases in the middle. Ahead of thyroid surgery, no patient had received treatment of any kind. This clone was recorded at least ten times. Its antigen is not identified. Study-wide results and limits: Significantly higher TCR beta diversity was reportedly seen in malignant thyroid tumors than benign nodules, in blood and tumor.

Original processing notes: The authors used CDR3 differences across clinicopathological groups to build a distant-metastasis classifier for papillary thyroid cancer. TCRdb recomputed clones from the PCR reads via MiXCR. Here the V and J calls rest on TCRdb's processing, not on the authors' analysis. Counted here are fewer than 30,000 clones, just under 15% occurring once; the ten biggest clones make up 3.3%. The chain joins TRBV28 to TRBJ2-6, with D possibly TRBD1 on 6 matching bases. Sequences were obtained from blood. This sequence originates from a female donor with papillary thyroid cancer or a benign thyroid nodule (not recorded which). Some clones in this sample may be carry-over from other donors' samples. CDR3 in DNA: TGTGCCAGCAGTTTATTAGGCAGGGGAGACTCTGGGGCCAACGTCCTGACTTTC. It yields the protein CASSLLGRGDSGANVLTF.